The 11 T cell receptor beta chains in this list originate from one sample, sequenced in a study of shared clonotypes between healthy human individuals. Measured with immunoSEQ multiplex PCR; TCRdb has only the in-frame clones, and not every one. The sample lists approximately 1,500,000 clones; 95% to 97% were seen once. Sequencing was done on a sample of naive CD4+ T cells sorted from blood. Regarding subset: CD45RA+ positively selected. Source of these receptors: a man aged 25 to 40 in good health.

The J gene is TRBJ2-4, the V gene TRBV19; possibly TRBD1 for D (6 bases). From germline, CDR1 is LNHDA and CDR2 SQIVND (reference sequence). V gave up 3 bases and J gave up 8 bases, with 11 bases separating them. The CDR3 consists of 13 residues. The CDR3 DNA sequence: TGTGCCAGTAGTATTACAGGGAAGGACATTCAGTACTTC. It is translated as CASSITGKDIQYF.

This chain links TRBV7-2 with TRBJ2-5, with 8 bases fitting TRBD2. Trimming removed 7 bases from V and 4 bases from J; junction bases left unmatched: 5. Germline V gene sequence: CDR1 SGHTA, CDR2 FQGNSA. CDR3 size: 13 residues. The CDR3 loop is CASKVAGGETQYF. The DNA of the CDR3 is TGTGCCAGCAAGGTGGCGGGAGGAGAGACCCAGTACTTC.

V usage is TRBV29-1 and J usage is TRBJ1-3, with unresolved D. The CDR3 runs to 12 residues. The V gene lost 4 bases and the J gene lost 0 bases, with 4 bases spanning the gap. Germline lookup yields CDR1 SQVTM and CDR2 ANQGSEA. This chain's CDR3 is CSVVFSGNTIYF. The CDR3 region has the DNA TGCAGCGTTGTCTTCTCTGGAAACACCATATATTTT.

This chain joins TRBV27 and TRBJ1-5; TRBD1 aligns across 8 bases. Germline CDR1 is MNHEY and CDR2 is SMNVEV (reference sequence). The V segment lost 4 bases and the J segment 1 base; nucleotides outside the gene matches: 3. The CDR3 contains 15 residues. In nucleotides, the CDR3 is TGTGCCAGCAGTTGGACAGGGAACAGCAATCAGCCCCAGCATTTT. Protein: CASSWTGNSNQPQHF.

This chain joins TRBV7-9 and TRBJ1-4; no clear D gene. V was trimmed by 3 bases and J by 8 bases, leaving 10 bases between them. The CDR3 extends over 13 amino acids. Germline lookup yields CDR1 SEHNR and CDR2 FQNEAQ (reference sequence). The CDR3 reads CASSFDLREKLFF. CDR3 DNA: TGTGCCAGCAGCTTCGACTTGAGGGAAAAACTGTTTTTT.

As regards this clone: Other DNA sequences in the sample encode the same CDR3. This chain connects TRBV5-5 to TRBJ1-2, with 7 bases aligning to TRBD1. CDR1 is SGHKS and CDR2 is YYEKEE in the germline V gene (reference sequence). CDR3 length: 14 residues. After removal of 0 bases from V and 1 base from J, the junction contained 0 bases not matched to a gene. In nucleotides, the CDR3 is TGTGCCAGCAGCTTGGACAGGGGTAACTATGGCTACACCTTC. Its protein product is CASSLDRGNYGYTF.

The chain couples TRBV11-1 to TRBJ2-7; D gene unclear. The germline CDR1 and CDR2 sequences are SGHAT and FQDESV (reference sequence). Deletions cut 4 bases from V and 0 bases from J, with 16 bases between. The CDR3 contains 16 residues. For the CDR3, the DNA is TGTGCCAGCAGCTCCCGGGCCCCAAGGAGCTCCTACGAGCAGTACTTC. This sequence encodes CASSSRAPRSSYEQYF.

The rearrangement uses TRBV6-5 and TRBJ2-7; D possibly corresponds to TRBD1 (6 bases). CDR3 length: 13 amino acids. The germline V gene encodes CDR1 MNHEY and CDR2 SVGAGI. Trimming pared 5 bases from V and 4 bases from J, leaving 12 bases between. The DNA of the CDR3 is TGTGCCAGCAGTAATCACCAGGGGTACGAGCAGTACTTC. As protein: CASSNHQGYEQYF.

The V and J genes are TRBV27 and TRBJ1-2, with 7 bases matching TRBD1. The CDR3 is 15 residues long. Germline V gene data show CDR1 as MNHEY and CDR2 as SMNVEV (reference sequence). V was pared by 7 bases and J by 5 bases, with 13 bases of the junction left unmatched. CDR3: CASTFTGQLAYGYTF. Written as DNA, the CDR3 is TGTGCCAGCACCTTTACGGGACAGTTGGCTTATGGCTACACCTTC.

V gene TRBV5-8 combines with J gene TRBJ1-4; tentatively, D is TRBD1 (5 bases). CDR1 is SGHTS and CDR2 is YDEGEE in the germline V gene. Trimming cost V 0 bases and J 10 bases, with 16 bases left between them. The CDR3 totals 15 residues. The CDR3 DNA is TGTGCCAGCAGCTTGGACCTGGGGCCCGGGGGAAAACTGTTTTTT. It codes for CASSLDLGPGGKLFF.

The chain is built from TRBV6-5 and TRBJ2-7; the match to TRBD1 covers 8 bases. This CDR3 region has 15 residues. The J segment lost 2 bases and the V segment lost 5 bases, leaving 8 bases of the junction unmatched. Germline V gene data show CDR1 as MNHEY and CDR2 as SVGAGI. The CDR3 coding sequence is TGTGCCAGCAGTAAGACAGGGGCGGGAACCTACGAGCAGTACTTC. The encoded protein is CASSKTGAGTYEQYF.